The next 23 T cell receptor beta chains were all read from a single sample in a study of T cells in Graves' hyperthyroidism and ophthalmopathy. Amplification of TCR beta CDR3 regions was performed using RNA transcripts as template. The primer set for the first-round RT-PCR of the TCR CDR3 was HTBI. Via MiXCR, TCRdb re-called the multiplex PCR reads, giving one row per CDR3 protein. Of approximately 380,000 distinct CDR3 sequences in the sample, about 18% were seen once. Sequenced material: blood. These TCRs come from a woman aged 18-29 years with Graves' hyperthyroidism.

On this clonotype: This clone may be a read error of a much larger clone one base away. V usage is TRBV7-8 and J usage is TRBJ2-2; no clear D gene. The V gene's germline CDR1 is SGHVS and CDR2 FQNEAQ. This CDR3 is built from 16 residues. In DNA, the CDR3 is TGTGTCAGCAGCTTACTGCAACTCACGGTCCCGGGGGAGCTGTTTTTT. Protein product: CVSSLLQLTVPGELFF.

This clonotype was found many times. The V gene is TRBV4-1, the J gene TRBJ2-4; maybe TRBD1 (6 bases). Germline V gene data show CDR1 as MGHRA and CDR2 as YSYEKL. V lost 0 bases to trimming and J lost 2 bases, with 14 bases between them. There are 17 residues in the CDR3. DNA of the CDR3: TGCGCCAGCAGCCAAGATCACCTCAGGGGATCCAAAAACATTCAGTACTTC. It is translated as CASSQDHLRGSKNIQYF.

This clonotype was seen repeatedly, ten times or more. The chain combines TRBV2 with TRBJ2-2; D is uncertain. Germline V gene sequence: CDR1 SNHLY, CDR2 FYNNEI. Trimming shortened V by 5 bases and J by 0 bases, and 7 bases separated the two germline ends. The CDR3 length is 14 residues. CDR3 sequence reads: CASSRASNTGELFF. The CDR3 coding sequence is TGTGCCAGCAGTAGGGCCTCGAACACCGGGGAGCTGTTTTTT.

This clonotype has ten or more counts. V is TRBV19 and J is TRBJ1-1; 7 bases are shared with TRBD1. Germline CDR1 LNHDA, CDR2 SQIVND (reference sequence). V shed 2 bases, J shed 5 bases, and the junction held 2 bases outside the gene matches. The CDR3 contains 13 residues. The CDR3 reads CASSIRRGTEAFF. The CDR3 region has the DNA TGTGCCAGTAGTATACGCAGGGGGACTGAAGCTTTCTTT.

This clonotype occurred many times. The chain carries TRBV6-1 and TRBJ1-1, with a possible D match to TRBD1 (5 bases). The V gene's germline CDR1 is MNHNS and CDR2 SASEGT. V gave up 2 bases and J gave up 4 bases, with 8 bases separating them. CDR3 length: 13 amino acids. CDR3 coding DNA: TGTGCCAGCAGTGAATTAGGGGTCACTGAAGCTTTCTTT. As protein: CASSELGVTEAFF.

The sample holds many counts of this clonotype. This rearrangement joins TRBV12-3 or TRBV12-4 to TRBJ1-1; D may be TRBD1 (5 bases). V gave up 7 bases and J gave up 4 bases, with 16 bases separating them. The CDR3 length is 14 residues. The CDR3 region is CASKGGQGGTEAFF. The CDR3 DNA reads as TGTGCCAGCAAAGGCGGGCAGGGTGGCACTGAAGCTTTCTTT.

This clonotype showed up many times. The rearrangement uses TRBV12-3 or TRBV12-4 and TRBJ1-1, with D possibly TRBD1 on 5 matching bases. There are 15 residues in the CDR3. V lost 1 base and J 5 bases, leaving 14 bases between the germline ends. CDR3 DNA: TGTGCCAGCAGTTTAGTGTTCAGGGTTGGAACTGAAGCTTTCTTT. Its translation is CASSLVFRVGTEAFF.

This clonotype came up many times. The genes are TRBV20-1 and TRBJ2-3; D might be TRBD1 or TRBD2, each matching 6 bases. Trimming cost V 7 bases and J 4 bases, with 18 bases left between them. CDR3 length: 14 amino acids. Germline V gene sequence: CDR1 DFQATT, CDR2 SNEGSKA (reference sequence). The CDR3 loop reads CSVLGGSSPDTQYF. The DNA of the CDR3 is TGCAGTGTCTTGGGGGGCTCCTCCCCAGATACGCAGTATTTT.

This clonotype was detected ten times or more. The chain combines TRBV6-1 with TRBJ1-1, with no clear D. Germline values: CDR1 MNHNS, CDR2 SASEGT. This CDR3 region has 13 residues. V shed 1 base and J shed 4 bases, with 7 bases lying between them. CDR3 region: CASSEGYGTEAFF. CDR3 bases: TGTGCCAGCAGTGAAGGGTATGGCACTGAAGCTTTCTTT.

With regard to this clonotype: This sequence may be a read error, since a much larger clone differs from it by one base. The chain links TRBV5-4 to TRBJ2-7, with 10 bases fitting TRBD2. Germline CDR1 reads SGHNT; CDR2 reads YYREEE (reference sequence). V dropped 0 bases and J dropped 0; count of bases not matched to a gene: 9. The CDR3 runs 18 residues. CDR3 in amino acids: CASSLATLAGAFSYEQYF. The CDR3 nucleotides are TGTGCCAGCAGCTTGGCTACCCTAGCGGGGGCCTTCTCCTACGAGCAGTACTTC.

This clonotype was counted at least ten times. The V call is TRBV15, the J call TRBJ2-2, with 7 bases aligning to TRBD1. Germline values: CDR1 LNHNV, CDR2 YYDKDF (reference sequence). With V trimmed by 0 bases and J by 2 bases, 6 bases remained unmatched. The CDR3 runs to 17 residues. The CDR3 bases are TGTGCCACCAGCAGAGATAGACAGGGCGGCAACACCGGGGAGCTGTTTTTT. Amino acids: CATSRDRQGGNTGELFF.

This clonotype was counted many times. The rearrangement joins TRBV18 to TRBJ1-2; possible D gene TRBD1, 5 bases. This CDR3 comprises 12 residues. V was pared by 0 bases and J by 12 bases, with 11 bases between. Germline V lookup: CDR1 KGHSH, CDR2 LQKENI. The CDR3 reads CASSPPQGEDTF. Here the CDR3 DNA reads TGTGCCAGCTCACCACCGCAGGGAGAAGACACCTTC.

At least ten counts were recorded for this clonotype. CDR3 sequence: CASRRGTQETQYF. In nucleotides, the CDR3 is TGTGCCAGCAGGAGGGGGACGCAAGAGACCCAGTACTTC. The rearrangement joins TRBV5-6 to TRBJ2-5; D is possibly TRBD1 (6 bases). Trimming took off 5 bases at V and 2 bases at J, with 10 bases between the two ends. The germline V gene encodes CDR1 SGHDT and CDR2 YYEEEE. This CDR3 is 13 amino acids long.

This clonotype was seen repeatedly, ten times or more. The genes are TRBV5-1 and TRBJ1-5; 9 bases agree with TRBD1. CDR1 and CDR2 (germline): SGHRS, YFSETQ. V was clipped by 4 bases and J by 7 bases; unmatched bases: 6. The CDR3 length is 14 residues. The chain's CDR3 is CASSQGTGNQPQHF. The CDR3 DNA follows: TGCGCCAGCAGCCAAGGGACAGGGAACCAGCCCCAGCATTTT. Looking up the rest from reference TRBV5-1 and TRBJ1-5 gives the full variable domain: KAGVTQTPRYLIKTRGQQVTLSCSPISGHRSVSWYQQTPGQGLQFLFEYFSETQRNKGNFPGRFSGRQFSNSRSEMNVSTLELGDSALYLCASSQGTGNQPQHFGDGTRLSIL.

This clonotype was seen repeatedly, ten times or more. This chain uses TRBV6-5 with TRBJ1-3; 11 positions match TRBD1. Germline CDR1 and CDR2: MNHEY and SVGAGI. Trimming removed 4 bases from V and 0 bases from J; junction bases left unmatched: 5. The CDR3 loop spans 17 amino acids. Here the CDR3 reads CASSSGQGAFSGNTIYF. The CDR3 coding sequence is TGTGCCAGCAGTTCCGGACAGGGGGCATTCTCTGGAAACACCATATATTTT.

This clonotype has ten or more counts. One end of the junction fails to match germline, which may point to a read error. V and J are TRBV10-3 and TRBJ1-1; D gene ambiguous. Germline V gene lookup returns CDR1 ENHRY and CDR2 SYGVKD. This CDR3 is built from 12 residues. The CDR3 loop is CAIGESITEAFF. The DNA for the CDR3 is TGTGCCATCGGTGAGTCTATCACTGAAGCTTTCTTT.

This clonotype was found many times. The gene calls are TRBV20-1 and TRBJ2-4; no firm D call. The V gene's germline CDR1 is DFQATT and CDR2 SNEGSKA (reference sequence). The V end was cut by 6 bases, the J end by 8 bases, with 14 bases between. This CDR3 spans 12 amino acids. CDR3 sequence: CSAKVPTDIQYF. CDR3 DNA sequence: TGCAGTGCCAAAGTTCCAACGGACATTCAGTACTTC.

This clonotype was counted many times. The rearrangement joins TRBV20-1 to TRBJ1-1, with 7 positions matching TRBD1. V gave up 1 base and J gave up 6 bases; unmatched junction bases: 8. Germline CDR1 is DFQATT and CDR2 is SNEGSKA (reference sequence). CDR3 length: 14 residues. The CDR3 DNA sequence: TGCAGTGCTAGAGTGGTAGGGGGCCAAGCTGAAGCTTTCTTT. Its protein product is CSARVVGGQAEAFF.

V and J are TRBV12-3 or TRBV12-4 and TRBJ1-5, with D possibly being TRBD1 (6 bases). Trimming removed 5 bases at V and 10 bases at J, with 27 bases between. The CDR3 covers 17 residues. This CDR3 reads CASSSRPIGGQGGPQHF. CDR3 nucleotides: TGTGCCAGCAGTAGCCGTCCCATCGGGGGGCAGGGAGGTCCCCAGCATTTT.

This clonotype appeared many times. The CDR3 sequence: CASSLWDYNTGELFF. In DNA, the CDR3 is TGTGCCAGTAGTCTCTGGGACTACAACACCGGGGAGCTGTTTTTT. The rearrangement uses TRBV19 and TRBJ2-2; 7 bases line up with TRBD2. The V gene end was trimmed by 5 bases and the J gene end by 2 bases; junction bases not matched to a gene: 5. Germline loops: CDR1 LNHDA, CDR2 SQIVND (reference sequence). CDR3 size: 15 residues.

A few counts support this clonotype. The CDR3 here is CAWSVVWRFPPLGYEQYF. The CDR3 coding sequence is TGTGCCTGGAGTGTGGTATGGCGTTTTCCACCCCTGGGATACGAGCAGTACTTC. The chain combines TRBV30 with TRBJ2-7, with D unresolved. Germline CDR1 reads GTSNPN; CDR2 reads SVGIG (reference sequence). This CDR3 spans 18 amino acids. Deletions cut 0 bases from V and 4 bases from J, with 25 bases between.

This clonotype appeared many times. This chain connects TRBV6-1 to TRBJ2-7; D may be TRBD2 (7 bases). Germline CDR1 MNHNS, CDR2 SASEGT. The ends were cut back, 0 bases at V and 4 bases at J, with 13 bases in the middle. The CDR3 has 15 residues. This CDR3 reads CASSEARGPGYEQYF. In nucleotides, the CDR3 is TGTGCCAGCAGTGAAGCGCGGGGGCCAGGGTACGAGCAGTACTTC.

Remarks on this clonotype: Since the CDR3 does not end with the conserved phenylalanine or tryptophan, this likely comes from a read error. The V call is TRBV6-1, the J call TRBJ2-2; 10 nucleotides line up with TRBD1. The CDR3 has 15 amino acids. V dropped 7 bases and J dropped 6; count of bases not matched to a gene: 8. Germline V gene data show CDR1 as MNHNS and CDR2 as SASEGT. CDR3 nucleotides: TGTGCCAGCACCTGGACAGGGGGTAACCCCGGGGAGCTGTTTTCT. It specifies CASTWTGGNPGELFS.